This T cell receptor (beta chain) stems from a study of T cell changes during pregnancy in multiple sclerosis. By share, this clone ranks as medium-sized (0.01 to 0.1%). Using immunoSEQ multiplex PCR, the repertoire was profiled, and TCRdb retains in-frame clones only, with some absent. This sample has about 17,000 clones; less than 90% occur once, and the top ten carry 15% to 20%. The sequence came from a female donor in good health, enrolled as a control in a pregnancy study. The sample was CD8+ T cells from peripheral blood mononuclear cells, taken in the third trimester of pregnancy.

This chain's CDR3 is CAISEIGDEQYF. CDR3 nucleotides: TGTGCCATCAGTGAGATAGGGGACGAGCAGTACTTC. The gene calls are TRBV10-3 and TRBJ2-7; D possibly corresponds to TRBD1 (5 bases). The CDR3 runs to 12 residues. Germline values: CDR1 ENHRY, CDR2 SYGVKD. The V end was cut by 2 bases, the J end by 5 bases, with 7 bases between.